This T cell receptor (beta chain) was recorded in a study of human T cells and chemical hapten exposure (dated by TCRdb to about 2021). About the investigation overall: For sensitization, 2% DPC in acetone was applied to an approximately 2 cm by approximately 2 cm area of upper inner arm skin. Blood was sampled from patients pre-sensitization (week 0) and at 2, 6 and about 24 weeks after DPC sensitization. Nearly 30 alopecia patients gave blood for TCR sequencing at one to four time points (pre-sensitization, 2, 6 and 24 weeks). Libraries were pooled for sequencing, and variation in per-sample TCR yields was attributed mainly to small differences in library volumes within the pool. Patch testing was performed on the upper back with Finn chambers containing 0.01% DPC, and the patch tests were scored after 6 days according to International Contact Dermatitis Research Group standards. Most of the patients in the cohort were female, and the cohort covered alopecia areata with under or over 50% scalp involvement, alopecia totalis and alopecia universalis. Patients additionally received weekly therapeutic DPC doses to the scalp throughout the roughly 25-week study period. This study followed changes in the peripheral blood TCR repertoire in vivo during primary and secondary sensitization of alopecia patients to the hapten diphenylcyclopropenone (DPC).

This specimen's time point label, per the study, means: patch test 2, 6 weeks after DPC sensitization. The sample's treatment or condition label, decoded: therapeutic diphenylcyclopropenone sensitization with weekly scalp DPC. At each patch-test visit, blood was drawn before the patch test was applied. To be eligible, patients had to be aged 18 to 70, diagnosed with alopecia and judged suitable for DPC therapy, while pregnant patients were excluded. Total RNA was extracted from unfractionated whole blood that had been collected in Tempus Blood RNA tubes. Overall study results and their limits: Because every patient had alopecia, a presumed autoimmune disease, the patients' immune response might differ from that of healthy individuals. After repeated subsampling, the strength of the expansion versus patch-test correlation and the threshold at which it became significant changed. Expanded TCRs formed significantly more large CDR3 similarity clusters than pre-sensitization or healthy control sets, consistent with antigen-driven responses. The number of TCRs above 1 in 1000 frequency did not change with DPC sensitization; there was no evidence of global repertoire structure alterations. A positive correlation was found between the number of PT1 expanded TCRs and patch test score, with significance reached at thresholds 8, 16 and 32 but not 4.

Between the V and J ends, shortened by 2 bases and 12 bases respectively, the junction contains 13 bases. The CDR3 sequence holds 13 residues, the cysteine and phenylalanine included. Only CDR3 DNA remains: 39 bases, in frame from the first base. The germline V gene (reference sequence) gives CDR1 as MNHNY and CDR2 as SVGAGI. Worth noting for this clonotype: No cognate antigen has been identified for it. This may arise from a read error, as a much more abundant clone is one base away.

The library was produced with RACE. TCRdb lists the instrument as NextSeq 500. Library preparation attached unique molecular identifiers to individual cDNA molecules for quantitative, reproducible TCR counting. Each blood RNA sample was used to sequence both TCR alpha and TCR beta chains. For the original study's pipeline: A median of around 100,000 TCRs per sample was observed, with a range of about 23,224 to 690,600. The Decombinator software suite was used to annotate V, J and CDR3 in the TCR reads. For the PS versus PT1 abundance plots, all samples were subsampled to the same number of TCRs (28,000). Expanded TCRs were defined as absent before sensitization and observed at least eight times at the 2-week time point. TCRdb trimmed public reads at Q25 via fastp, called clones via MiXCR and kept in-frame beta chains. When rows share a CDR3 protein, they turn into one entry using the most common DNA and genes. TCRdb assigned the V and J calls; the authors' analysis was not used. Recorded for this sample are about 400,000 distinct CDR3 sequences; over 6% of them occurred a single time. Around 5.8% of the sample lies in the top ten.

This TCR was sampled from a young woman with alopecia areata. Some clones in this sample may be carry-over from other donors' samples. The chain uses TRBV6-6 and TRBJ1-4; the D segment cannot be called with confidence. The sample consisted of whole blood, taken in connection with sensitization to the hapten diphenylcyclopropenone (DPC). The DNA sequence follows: TGTGCCAGCAGTTACACGGTCCTCGAAGAACTGTTTTTT. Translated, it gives CASSYTVLEELFF.